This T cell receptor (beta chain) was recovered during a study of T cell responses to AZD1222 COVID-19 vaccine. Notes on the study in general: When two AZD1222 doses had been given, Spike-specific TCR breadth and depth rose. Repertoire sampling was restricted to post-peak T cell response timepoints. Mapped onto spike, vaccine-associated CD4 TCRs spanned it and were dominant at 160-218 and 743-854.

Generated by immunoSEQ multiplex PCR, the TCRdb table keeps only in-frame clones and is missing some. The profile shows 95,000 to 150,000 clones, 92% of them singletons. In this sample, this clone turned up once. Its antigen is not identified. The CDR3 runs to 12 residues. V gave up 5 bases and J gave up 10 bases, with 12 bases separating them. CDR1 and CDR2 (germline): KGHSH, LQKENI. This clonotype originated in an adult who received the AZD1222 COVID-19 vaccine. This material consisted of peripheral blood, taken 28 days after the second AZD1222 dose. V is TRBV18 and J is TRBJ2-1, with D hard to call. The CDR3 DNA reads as TGTGCCAGCTCAGTAAAGGGAAACGAGCAGTTCTTC. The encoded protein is CASSVKGNEQFF.